The 11 T cell receptor beta chains presented below share a single source sample, sequenced in a study of blood T cells in healthy people across ages. The second PCR ran 7 to 11 cycles with a sample-barcoded 5' primer and J-beta primers. One entry per CDR3 protein results from TCRdb running MiXCR on the 5' RACE reads. The sample lists 1.5 million to 2 million distinct CDR3 sequences, about 49% occurring once. Material for sequencing was blood. Receptor source: a woman aged 40 to 55 in good health.

The chain carries TRBV7-2 and TRBJ1-2; D gene uncertain. CDR1 and CDR2 (germline): SGHTA, FQGNSA. V was cut by 4 bases and J by 7 bases, with 16 bases left in between. CDR3 length: 14 amino acids. The CDR3, as DNA: TGTGCCAGCAGCTCCACCGGGCCCAGAGGTGGCTACACCTTC. Residues: CASSSTGPRGGYTF.

This clonotype was counted a few times. The chain combines TRBV5-1 with TRBJ2-7; perhaps TRBD1 as D (6 bases). V lost 4 bases and J lost 2, with 13 bases in between. CDR1 SGHRS and CDR2 YFSETQ come from the germline V gene. This CDR3 is built from 14 residues. This CDR3 is CASSPTQGPYEQYF. DNA of the CDR3: TGCGCCAGCAGCCCTACCCAGGGGCCCTACGAGCAGTACTTC.

The chain couples TRBV2 to TRBJ2-3; the match to TRBD1 covers 7 bases. Germline CDR1 and CDR2: SNHLY and FYNNEI. Trimming removed 1 base from V and 2 bases from J; junction bases left unmatched: 6. This CDR3 comprises 16 residues. CDR3 sequence reads: CASSEEWTGFTDTQYF. For the CDR3, the DNA is TGTGCCAGCAGTGAAGAGTGGACAGGCTTCACAGATACGCAGTATTTT. Full variable domain (remainder filled in from reference TRBV2 and TRBJ2-3): EPEVTQTPSHQVTQMGQEVILRCVPISNHLYFYWYRQILGQKVEFLVSFYNNEISEKSEIFDDQFSVERPDGSNFTLKIRSTKLEDSAMYFCASSEEWTGFTDTQYFGPGTRLTVL.

V is TRBV2 and J is TRBJ2-1; D might be TRBD2 (7 bases). The tail of the sequence fits TRBJ2-7 better, so the J call may be wrong. The CDR3 totals 16 residues. The germline V gene encodes CDR1 SNHLY and CDR2 FYNNEI. CDR3 sequence (DNA): TGTGCCAGCAGCCCTCGTTGGGGGGGGGCCTACAATGAGCAGTACTTC. Translation gives CASSPRWGGAYNEQYF.

The chain couples TRBV29-1 to TRBJ1-2; 8 bases line up with TRBD1. V lost 8 bases and J lost 6; bases outside the gene matches: 11. The germline V gene has CDR1 SQVTM and CDR2 ANQGSEA. The CDR3 has 13 amino acids. CDR3 bases: TGCAGCTATGACGACAGGGGAAAAGATGGCTACACCTTC. The encoded protein is CSYDDRGKDGYTF.

This clonotype has just a few counts. The chain links TRBV29-1 to TRBJ1-4, with no clear D. V lost 4 bases and J 8 bases, leaving 17 bases between the germline ends. Per the germline V gene, CDR1 is SQVTM and CDR2 is ANQGSEA. The CDR3 has 14 amino acids. The CDR3 is CSVVLPDLPEKLFF. CDR3 DNA sequence: TGCAGCGTTGTTTTGCCGGATCTTCCAGAAAAACTGTTTTTT.

The chain uses TRBV28 and TRBJ2-5; perhaps TRBD1 as D (6 bases). CDR3 size: 14 residues. The ends were cut back, 3 bases at V and 3 bases at J, with 11 bases in the middle. Germline V gene lookup returns CDR1 MDHEN and CDR2 SYDVKM. The CDR3 is CASSFPRDKETQYF. CDR3 coding DNA: TGTGCCAGCAGTTTTCCCCGGGACAAAGAGACCCAGTACTTC.

This clonotype was counted a few times. A single base separates this from a much larger clone, so it may be a read error. The V gene is TRBV7-9, the J gene TRBJ2-7, with D uncertain. The germline V gene has CDR1 SEHNR and CDR2 FQNEAQ (reference sequence). This CDR3 spans 12 amino acids. V lost 5 bases and J lost 3, with 8 bases in between. The CDR3 reads CASSTQDYEQYF. In DNA, the CDR3 is TGTGCCAGCAGCACCCAGGACTACGAGCAGTACTTC.

V is TRBV12-3 or TRBV12-4 and J is TRBJ1-1; tentative D call: TRBD1 (5 bases). Trimming stripped 1 base from V and 0 bases from J, with 9 bases between. The CDR3 has 15 residues. The CDR3 region is CASSLESGLNTEAFF. The CDR3 nucleotides read TGTGCCAGCAGTTTAGAGTCAGGGTTGAACACTGAAGCTTTCTTT.

The V and J genes are TRBV7-6 and TRBJ2-1, with 9 bases identical to TRBD1. V was clipped by 8 bases and J by 4 bases; unmatched bases: 12. Germline V CDR1 and CDR2: SGHVS, FNYEAQ. This CDR3 has 16 amino acids. The CDR3: CASSLRGTGTYNEQFF. In DNA, the CDR3 is TGTGCCAGCTCTCTTAGGGGGACAGGGACTTACAATGAGCAGTTCTTC.

This chain uses TRBV7-2 with TRBJ2-7, with 8 nucleotides matching TRBD2. V trimming: 5 bases; J trimming: 0 bases; junction bases outside the gene matches: 3. CDR1 is SGHTA and CDR2 is FQGNSA in the germline V gene. The CDR3 runs to 14 residues. The CDR3 reads CASSPTSDSYEQYF. Written as DNA, the CDR3 is TGTGCCAGCAGCCCGACTAGCGACTCCTACGAGCAGTACTTC.